Following are 26 T cell receptor beta chains from one sample sequenced in a study of cytomegalovirus exposure and HLA in healthy donors. PCR was performed using 60 Vbeta and 13 Jbeta primers. The protocol was immunoSEQ multiplex PCR, while the TCRdb copy is restricted to in-frame clones and leaves out a portion. This table holds 180,000 or so clones, roughly four fifths found once. The specimen was PBMCs. Every receptor here comes from a male donor in good health and CMV-seronegative.

The chain recombines TRBV9 with TRBJ1-2; 8 bases are a match to TRBD1. This CDR3 is built from 14 residues. V was clipped by 3 bases and J by 5 bases; unmatched bases: 6. Germline CDR1 and CDR2: SGDLS and YYNGEE. The CDR3 is CASSAGQAGYGYTF. CDR3 DNA sequence: TGTGCCAGCAGCGCGGGACAGGCAGGATATGGCTACACCTTC.

The rearrangement uses TRBV6-1 and TRBJ1-2; 10 bases are a match to TRBD1. Germline assignment: CDR1 MNHNS and CDR2 SASEGT. This CDR3 has 14 amino acids. V was clipped by 7 bases and J by 4 bases; unmatched bases: 6. CDR3 region: CASIRTGGFYGYTF. In DNA form, the CDR3 reads TGTGCCAGCATTAGGACAGGGGGATTCTATGGCTACACCTTC.

V and J are TRBV18 and TRBJ2-5, with 11 positions matching TRBD2. V lost 5 bases and J lost 3; bases outside the gene matches: 5. This CDR3 spans 15 amino acids. Germline values: CDR1 KGHSH, CDR2 LQKENI. CDR3 in amino acids: CASSEGLAVKETQYF. The CDR3 DNA sequence: TGTGCCAGCTCAGAGGGACTAGCGGTGAAAGAGACCCAGTACTTC.

The chain combines TRBV19 with TRBJ1-5, with 7 bases aligning to TRBD1. CDR1 is LNHDA and CDR2 is SQIVND in the germline V gene (reference sequence). This CDR3 comprises 16 residues. With V trimmed by 6 bases and J by 0 bases, 8 bases remained unmatched. The CDR3 DNA sequence: TGTGCCAGTAGATCGCAGGGGGGCAATAGCAATCAGCCCCAGCATTTT. It translates to CASRSQGGNSNQPQHF.

CDR3: CASSFQQGAPKNIQYF. The CDR3 DNA sequence: TGTGCCAGCAGTTTCCAACAGGGGGCCCCCAAAAACATTCAGTACTTC. The V gene is TRBV28, the J gene TRBJ2-4; 9 positions match TRBD1. Per the germline V gene, CDR1 is MDHEN and CDR2 is SYDVKM. The CDR3 covers 16 residues. The V segment lost 3 bases and the J segment 2 bases; nucleotides outside the gene matches: 5.

The V call is TRBV7-2, the J call TRBJ1-5; D is unresolved. V was shortened by 3 bases and J by 0 bases, with 9 bases between the two germline ends. Looked up from germline, CDR1 is SGHTA and CDR2 is FQGNSA. The CDR3 totals 15 residues. The CDR3 region has the DNA TGTGCCAGCAGCTTGTCCGGGGTTAGCAATCAGCCCCAGCATTTT. Translating it yields CASSLSGVSNQPQHF.

A note on this clone: At one end, the junction sequence differs from germline, possibly due to a read error. V gene TRBV4-1 combines with J gene TRBJ2-3; possible D gene TRBD1, 5 bases. CDR3 length: 12 residues. CDR1 is MGHRA and CDR2 is YSYEKL in the germline V gene. This CDR3 is CASSQATDTRYF. As DNA, the CDR3 is TGCGCCAGCAGCCAAGCGACAGATACGCGGTATTTT.

The CDR3 loop is CASSERTVSSYNEQFF. The DNA of the CDR3 is TGTGCCAGCAGTGAAAGGACAGTGAGCTCCTACAATGAGCAGTTCTTC. The chain couples TRBV25-1 to TRBJ2-1; tentative D call: TRBD1 (6 bases). This CDR3 comprises 16 residues. Deletions cut 2 bases from V and 0 bases from J, with 11 bases between. The V gene's germline CDR1 is MGHDK and CDR2 SYGVNS.

This chain connects TRBV2 to TRBJ2-3, with D unclear. CDR1 is SNHLY, CDR2 FYNNEI, per germline. V lost 7 bases and J lost 4, with 9 bases in between. The CDR3 is made up of 12 amino acids. The CDR3 DNA is TGTGCCAGCACTTTATCTCCAGATACGCAGTATTTT. Translation gives CASTLSPDTQYF.

V is TRBV28 and J is TRBJ2-4; D possibly corresponds to TRBD2 (6 bases). The CDR3 contains 14 residues. V gave up 6 bases and J gave up 3 bases, with 12 bases separating them. Germline V lookup: CDR1 MDHEN, CDR2 SYDVKM. The CDR3 DNA is TGTGCCAGCAGGGTCGGGAGTAACAAAAACATTCAGTACTTC. Amino acid sequence: CASRVGSNKNIQYF.

Of note for this clone: The germline gene is not matched at one end of the junction; a read error may be the cause. The V gene is TRBV7-9, the J gene TRBJ2-7, with 11 bases matching TRBD2. The germline V gene has CDR1 SEHNR and CDR2 FQNEAQ (reference sequence). The CDR3 loop spans 18 amino acids. CDR3 residues: CSSSFSGLAGTIRDEQYF. DNA for the CDR3: TGTTCCAGCAGCTTTTCAGGACTAGCGGGTACTATCCGGGACGAGCAGTACTTC.

Only one count was recorded for this clone. The rearrangement links TRBV28 to TRBJ1-5, with 9 bases that match TRBD1. After removal of 10 bases from V and 7 bases from J, the junction contained 8 bases not matched to a gene. The length of the CDR3 is 13 residues. The germline V gene has CDR1 MDHEN and CDR2 SYDVKM. CDR3 coding DNA: TGTGCCATCCTTGGACAGGGGAGCCAGCCCCAGCATTTT. Its protein product is CAILGQGSQPQHF. The full variable domain, rest sourced from reference TRBV28 and TRBJ1-5, is DVKVTQSSRYLVKRTGEKVFLECVQDMDHENMFWYRQDPGLGLRLIYFSYDVKMKEKGDIPEGYSVSREKKERFSLILESASTNQTSMYLCAILGQGSQPQHFGDGTRLSIL.

This clone was seen only once. The rearrangement links TRBV28 to TRBJ1-5; D ambiguous. In germline, CDR1 is MDHEN, CDR2 SYDVKM. Deletions cut 5 bases from V and 0 bases from J, with 11 bases between. This CDR3 region has 15 residues. The CDR3 coding sequence is TGTGCCAGCAGTATCAGGTTGTATAGCAATCAGCCCCAGCATTTT. Translating gives CASSIRLYSNQPQHF.

The chain carries TRBV30 and TRBJ2-5, with 16 bases matching TRBD2. The CDR3 spans 17 residues. The trim removed 3 bases at V and 3 bases at J, leaving 7 bases unmatched. CDR1 is GTSNPN, CDR2 SVGIG, per germline (reference sequence). CDR3 protein: CAWSSGLAGGPEETQYF. The CDR3 region has the DNA TGTGCCTGGAGCTCGGGACTAGCGGGAGGGCCAGAAGAGACCCAGTACTTC.

In this sample, this clone turned up a few times. This chain connects TRBV6-5 to TRBJ2-1; 8 nucleotides align to TRBD2. Losses at the gene ends were 0 bases for V and 6 bases for J; bases not matched to a gene: 4. Germline V gene sequence: CDR1 MNHEY, CDR2 SVGAGI. The length of the CDR3 is 15 residues. This chain's CDR3 is CASSYSASGFNEQFF. DNA of the CDR3: TGTGCCAGCAGTTACTCGGCTAGCGGGTTCAATGAGCAGTTCTTC.

The chain employs TRBV4-1 and TRBJ2-6, with D maybe TRBD1 (5 bases). CDR1 and CDR2 from the germline V gene are MGHRA and YSYEKL. V was cut by 1 base and J by 3 bases, with 10 bases left in between. This CDR3 is built from 16 residues. The CDR3, as DNA: TGCGCCAGCAGCCAAGCTTCCAGGGTTGGGGCCAACGTCCTGACTTTC. It translates to CASSQASRVGANVLTF.

The gene calls are TRBV6-6 and TRBJ2-7; D is perhaps TRBD2 (6 bases). Trimming took off 5 bases at V and 6 bases at J, with 20 bases between the two ends. This CDR3 comprises 15 residues. Germline assignment: CDR1 MNHNY and CDR2 SVGAGI (reference sequence). The DNA of the CDR3 is TGTGCCAGCAGTCGGACCGAAGGGACTCCTCGCGAGCAGTACTTC. Translated: CASSRTEGTPREQYF.

This chain links TRBV6-5 with TRBJ2-3; D gene ambiguous. The CDR3 runs 13 residues. CDR1 MNHEY and CDR2 SVGAGI come from the germline V gene. The V end was cut by 5 bases, the J end by 6 bases, with 12 bases between. CDR3 DNA sequence: TGTGCCAGCAGTCCTGTTTTTGGCGATACGCAGTATTTT. Translated: CASSPVFGDTQYF.

The V gene is TRBV10-3, the J gene TRBJ2-1; TRBD2 matches at 11 bases. CDR1 is ENHRY, CDR2 SYGVKD, per germline. The CDR3 contains 17 residues. Trimming removed 2 bases from V and 4 bases from J; junction bases left unmatched: 7. CDR3 region: CAISEVLAGAGYNEQFF. The DNA of the CDR3 is TGTGCCATCAGTGAGGTACTAGCGGGGGCCGGGTACAATGAGCAGTTCTTC.

This chain joins TRBV7-9 and TRBJ2-7; D is uncertain. Germline CDR1 SEHNR, CDR2 FQNEAQ (reference sequence). The V end was cut by 2 bases, the J end by 3 bases, with 8 bases between. The CDR3 is 13 amino acids. The CDR3 nucleotides read TGTGCCAGCAGCTTAAGGAGTCACTACGAGCAGTACTTC. Encoded protein: CASSLRSHYEQYF.

The rearrangement links TRBV12-5 to TRBJ1-2; perhaps TRBD1 as D (6 bases). Germline CDR1 LGHNT, CDR2 FRNRAP. The CDR3 is 13 amino acids. V was pared by 6 bases and J by 6 bases, with 14 bases between. The CDR3 region has the DNA TGTGCTAGTGGCAATACAGGGTACCATGGCTACACCTTC. Protein: CASGNTGYHGYTF.

The rearrangement joins TRBV6-5 to TRBJ1-1; 7 bases fit TRBD1. The CDR3 covers 13 residues. CDR1 is MNHEY and CDR2 is SVGAGI in the germline V gene. V dropped 2 bases and J dropped 5; count of bases not matched to a gene: 2. The CDR3 is CASSYTRGTEAFF. The CDR3 DNA reads TGTGCCAGCAGTTACACCAGGGGGACTGAAGCTTTCTTT.

This clone came up once. The J gene is TRBJ1-5, the V gene TRBV6-5; no clear D. V dropped 0 bases and J dropped 6 bases, with 6 bases sitting between them. There are 13 residues in the CDR3. From germline, CDR1 is MNHEY and CDR2 SVGAGI. This CDR3 is CASSYSSRQPQHF. CDR3 nucleotides: TGTGCCAGCAGTTACTCGTCCCGTCAGCCCCAGCATTTT.

In DNA form, the CDR3 reads TGTGCCAGCAGCTCCGGACTAGACCAGAGCTCCTACAATGAGCAGTTCTTC. Translated, it gives CASSSGLDQSSYNEQFF. The gene calls are TRBV9 and TRBJ2-1; 7 nucleotides agree with TRBD2. CDR3 length: 17 amino acids. Per germline, CDR1 SGDLS and CDR2 YYNGEE. The V gene end was trimmed by 4 bases and the J gene end by 0 bases; junction bases not matched to a gene: 10.

A few counts support this clone. The rearrangement uses TRBV11-2 and TRBJ2-7, with a weak D call TRBD1 (6 bases). Germline V gene sequence: CDR1 SGHAT, CDR2 FQNNGV. V shed 1 base and J shed 7 bases, with 8 bases lying between them. The CDR3 extends over 12 amino acids. The CDR3 loop reads CASSLGTGEQYF. The CDR3 nucleotides are TGTGCCAGCAGCTTAGGTACAGGGGAGCAGTACTTC.

The J gene is TRBJ2-1, the V gene TRBV4-2; D may be TRBD1 (6 bases). Trimming pared 1 base from V and 3 bases from J, leaving 13 bases between. The CDR3 is made up of 16 amino acids. Germline V lookup: CDR1 LGHNA, CDR2 YNFKEQ. The CDR3 DNA sequence: TGTGCCAGCAGCCAAGGACCCCTAGGGGGCTACAATGAGCAGTTCTTC. It encodes CASSQGPLGGYNEQFF.